The entry below gives a single T cell receptor (beta chain) sequence along with its context. Its target is unknown. PCR was performed a second time for 7 to 11 cycles using a sample-barcoded 5' primer and a J-beta primer mix. TCRdb re-analysed the 5' RACE reads in MiXCR, keeping a single row per CDR3 protein. The data hold hundreds of thousands of distinct CDR3 sequences, with around 38% observed a single time. J gave up 1 base and V 5 bases, and 3 bases lay outside the gene matches. The CDR3 runs to 14 residues. This sample is part of a study of blood T cells in healthy people across ages. Study conclusions and caveats: Per-million-T-cell TCR beta diversity fell roughly linearly with age. Bulk PBMC profiling left naive and antigen-experienced comparisons inconclusive. Higher diversity, along with more naive CD4+ cells, distinguished long-lived donors from aged donors.

Every donor provided 9.5 to 10 milliliters of peripheral blood. Sequenced: blood. V and J are TRBV12-3 or TRBV12-4 and TRBJ2-5, with TRBD1 matching over 8 bases. The TCR was taken from a man older than 75 in good health. CDR3 in DNA: TGTGCCAGCAGTATAGGGACAGGCCAAGAGACCCAGTACTTC. This gives the protein CASSIGTGQETQYF.